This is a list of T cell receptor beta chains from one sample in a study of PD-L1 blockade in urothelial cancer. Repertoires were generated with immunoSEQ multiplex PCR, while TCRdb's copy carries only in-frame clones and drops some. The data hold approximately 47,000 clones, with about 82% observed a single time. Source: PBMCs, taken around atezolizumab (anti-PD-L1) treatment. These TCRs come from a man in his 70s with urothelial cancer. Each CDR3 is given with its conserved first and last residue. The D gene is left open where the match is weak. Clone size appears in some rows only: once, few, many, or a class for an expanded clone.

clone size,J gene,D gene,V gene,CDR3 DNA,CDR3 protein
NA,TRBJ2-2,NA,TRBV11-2,TGTGCCAGCAGCTTAGATCGGGACACCGGGGAGCTGTTTTTT,CASSLDRDTGELFF
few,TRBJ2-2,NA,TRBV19,TGTGCCAGCCTCAACAGGGCCGGGGAGCTGTTTTTT,CASLNRAGELFF
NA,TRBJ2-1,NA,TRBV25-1,TGTGCCAGCAGTGGCAGGGACTTTTACAATGAGCAGTTCTTC,CASSGRDFYNEQFF
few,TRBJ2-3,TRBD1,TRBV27,TGTGCCAGCAGGGGACAGGCCAGCACAGATACGCAGTATTTT,CASRGQASTDTQYF
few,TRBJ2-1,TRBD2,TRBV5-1,TGCGCCAGCAGCTTGGGGGACTACCCGAGCTCCTACAATGAGCAGTTCTTC,CASSLGDYPSSYNEQFF
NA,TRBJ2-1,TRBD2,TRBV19,TGTGCCAGTAGTATAGCGGGAGGGCCTGACTACAATGAGCAGTTCTTC,CASSIAGGPDYNEQFF
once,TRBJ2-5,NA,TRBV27,TGTGCCAGCAGTTTACAGGGGGGTTGGGAGACCCAGTACTTC,CASSLQGGWETQYF
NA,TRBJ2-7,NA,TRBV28,TGTGCCAGCTCTCCCCTCGCCCGGGGAACGCGGGAGCAGTACTTC,CASSPLARGTREQYF
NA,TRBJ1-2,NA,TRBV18,TGTGCCAGCTCTGTTACTGGGAGCGGCGTCTATGGCTACACCTTC,CASSVTGSGVYGYTF
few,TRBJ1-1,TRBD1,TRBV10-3,TGTGCCATCAGTGACTCAGGACAGGGGGCAGGGAGGAACACTGAAGCTTTCTTT,CAISDSGQGAGRNTEAFF
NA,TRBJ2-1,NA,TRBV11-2,TGTGCCAGCAGTTCTAGATCCAATGAGCAGTTCTTC,CASSSRSNEQFF
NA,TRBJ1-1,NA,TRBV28,TGTGCCAGCAGTGCGGGGAACACTGAAGCTTTCTTT,CASSAGNTEAFF
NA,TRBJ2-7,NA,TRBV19,TGTGCCAGTGCTCCCAGGGGCACGTCCTACGAGCAGTACTTC,CASAPRGTSYEQYF
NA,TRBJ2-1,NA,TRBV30,TGTGCCTGTCCAGCGGCGGGTGATTCCTACAATGAGCAGTTCTTC,CACPAAGDSYNEQFF
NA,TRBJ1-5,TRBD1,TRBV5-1,TGCGCCAGCAGCGCGGGACAGGGGGCGGGTCAGCCCCAGCATTTT,CASSAGQGAGQPQHF
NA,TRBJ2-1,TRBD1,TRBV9,TGTGCCAGCAGCGCAGAGGGACAGGGGTATTACAATGAGCAGTTCTTC,CASSAEGQGYYNEQFF
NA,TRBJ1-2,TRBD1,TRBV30,TGTGCCTGGAGTGTACAAGGGGGCCAGGGCTACACCTTC,CAWSVQGGQGYTF
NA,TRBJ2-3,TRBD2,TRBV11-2,TGTGCCAGCAGCTTAACCCCGGGGCGGGAGGTGCCGTATTTT,CASSLTPGREVPYF
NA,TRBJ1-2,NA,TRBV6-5,TGTGCCAGCAGTTACTCGATTGGGGGCAGCGATGGCTACACCTTC,CASSYSIGGSDGYTF
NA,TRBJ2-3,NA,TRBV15,TGTGCCACCAGAGACAGCCCTAGCACAGATACGCAGTATTTT,CATRDSPSTDTQYF
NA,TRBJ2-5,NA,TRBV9,TGTGCCAGCAGCGGGAGGACGGACCAAGAGACCCAGTACTTC,CASSGRTDQETQYF
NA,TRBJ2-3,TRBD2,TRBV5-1,TGCGCCAGCAGTCTTAGCGGGAACACAGATACGCAGTATTTT,CASSLSGNTDTQYF
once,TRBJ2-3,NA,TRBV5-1,TGCGCCAGCAGCTCGTATGAGGCAGATACGCAGTATTTT,CASSSYEADTQYF
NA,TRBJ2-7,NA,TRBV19,TGTGCCAGTAGTCCCAAAAGGACAGCCCCGGAGCAGTACTTC,CASSPKRTAPEQYF
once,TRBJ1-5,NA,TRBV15,TGTGCCACCAGCAGAGATCCAGACAGGATGAATCAGCCCCAGCATTTT,CATSRDPDRMNQPQHF
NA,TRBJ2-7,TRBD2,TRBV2,TGTGCCAGCAGTGAGGTCCTAGCGGGAGGGCCAAAGTACGAGCAGTACTTC,CASSEVLAGGPKYEQYF
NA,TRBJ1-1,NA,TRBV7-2,TGTGCCAGCAGCCATTACGCCCAGGAAGCTTTCTTT,CASSHYAQEAFF